The clone carrying this T cell receptor beta chain has at least ten counts. What it recognizes is unknown. Investigators prepared the TCR beta libraries by applying iRepertoire HTBI primers and Arm-PCR of CDR3 regions. TCRdb passed the multiplex PCR reads through MiXCR, listing each CDR3 protein once. The sample has about 320,000 distinct CDR3 sequences, 15% to 20% seen once. There are 13 residues in the CDR3. Losses at the gene ends were 5 bases for V and 7 bases for J; bases not matched to a gene: 6. CDR1 DFQATT and CDR2 SNEGSKA come from the germline V gene (reference sequence). The sample originates from a study of regulatory T cells in long-lasting Graves disease. Study-wide background: Antithyroid drug exposure in newly diagnosed Graves' patients had lasted under 3 months.

Time point: newly diagnosed GD, antithyroid drugs for less than 3 months. The TCR library used RNA extracted from PBMCs. Peripheral blood, about 9 milliliters per patient, was collected in EDTA tubes. Notes on the study in general: Those with persistent disease had in common more public clonotypes (fewer than 3,000) than new patients (approximately 1,000). TRBV28, TRBJ1-2 and TRBJ2-5 were favored in persistent disease.

The V gene is TRBV20-1, the J gene TRBJ2-1; TRBD1 matches 9 bases. Material: peripheral blood mononuclear cells (PBMCs), obtained at new diagnosis, from a patient treated with antithyroid drugs. The receptor was derived from a female donor with Graves disease. The CDR3 coding sequence is TGCAGTGCTGAACAGGGGGCTGGGAATGAGCAGTTCTTC. This encodes CSAEQGAGNEQFF.